This T cell receptor beta chain was identified during a study of blood T cells in healthy people across ages (dated by TCRdb to between 2014 and 2016). For the study in its entirety: Template switching captured roughly one uniquely barcoded TCR beta cDNA molecule per two T cells in model experiments. Using deep sequencing normalized with unique cDNA molecular identifiers, the study measured how TCR beta repertoire diversity changes with age. The donors were split into four age groups: young (average about 15 years), middle-aged (39), aged (more than 55) and long-lived (under 90). To avoid experimental bias, donors of different ages were spread randomly across the sequencing lanes. Using the same blood draw, the study looked at two additional independent replicas of 1 million unique cDNA reads for two donors, one aged 18 to 30 and the other aged 80 or older.

Study-wide conclusions, independent of this receptor: As age increased, observed TCR beta diversity per million T cells dropped in a roughly linear way, and a significant reduction was already evident by age 40. Estimates of total diversity based on one million sequenced T cells were considered lower bounds and underestimates. Conclusive comparison of naive and antigen-experienced compartments was prevented by the profiling of bulk unsorted PBMCs. The long-lived group showed more naive CD4+ T cells, fewer expanded clones and increased TCR diversity than the aged group, suggesting age selection. The percentage of naive T cells measured by flow cytometry correlated strongly with observed TCR beta diversity. Because donor CMV infection status was unknown, age-related changes in expanded clonotypes were potentially confounded.

As for this clonotype: What this receptor recognizes is not known. Within one base of it there is no much larger clone, and no base qualities were kept.

Inclusive of the bounding cysteine and phenylalanine, the CDR3 is 15 residues long. Only the CDR3 DNA is retained, 45 bases long and in frame from the first base. V is cut by 4 bases and J by 1 base, and the space between the germline ends is 10 bases. The germline V gene specifies SGHAT as CDR1 and FQNNGV as CDR2. The library was obtained by 5' RACE. TCRdb records Illumina HiSeq 2500 as the sequencer. A second PCR of about 7 to 12 cycles was run with a J-beta primer mix and a sample-barcoded 5' primer. A unique molecular identifier was introduced onto each TCR beta cDNA molecule by a template-switch 5' adaptor carrying 12 random nucleotides. Each sample yielded at least 2.5 million CDR3-containing paired-end reads. The Mint cDNA synthesis kit, primed by a TRBC-specific oligonucleotide, was used to synthesize first-strand cDNA from all RNA. Following uracil-DNA glycosylase treatment, a first 18-cycle PCR with universal primers M1SS and BC2_uni_R was performed on all cDNA. The paper's data handling went like this. Normalization of each sample was performed by random selection of 1 million high-quality reads, each carrying a distinct molecular identifier. Instead of being binned into consensus sequences, reads that shared molecular identifiers were thrown out. MiTCR, with a Q25 quality threshold and the strictest error-elimination algorithm, was used for CDR3 identification, clonotype clustering and error correction. A nonparametric unseen species model using Euler transformation provided a lower-bound estimate of total TCR beta diversity. The public sequencing data were trimmed at Q25 with fastp and processed into clonotypes with MiXCR by TCRdb, which kept only in-frame beta chains. CDR3 protein duplicates are merged, each entry listing the most common genes and DNA. TCRdb, rather than the study authors, made the V and J calls. In this sample the table shows about 1.1 million distinct CDR3 sequences, around two fifths of which occur a single time. About 12% of the sample belongs to the ten largest clones.

The roughly 37 donors, aged roughly 6 to 100 years, were systemically healthy Caucasian individuals from Russia. Each donor gave about 10 milliliters of peripheral blood, drawn into EDTA-treated Vacutainer tubes. PBMCs were isolated by Ficoll-Paque density-gradient centrifugation, with at least 6.5 million obtained per sample. Total RNA was extracted from PBMCs with Trizol reagent, with at least 5 micrograms obtained per sample. For every donor, flow cytometry on a PBMC aliquot measured the percentage of naive CD45RAhigh/CD27high T cells. The chain links TRBV11-2 with TRBJ1-4; TRBD1 is a possible D gene, resting on 6 matching bases. The TCR was taken from a young man in good health. The sample was blood. The CDR3 protein sequence reads: CASSSLRGTNEKLFF. The DNA is as follows: TGTGCCAGCAGCTCCCTCAGGGGAACTAATGAAAAACTGTTTTTT.